Each of the 17 T cell receptor beta chains below was sequenced from the same sample in a study of OX40 agonist ivuxolimab in advanced cancers. Generated by immunoSEQ multiplex PCR, the TCRdb table keeps only in-frame clones and is missing some. The sample lists some 74,000 clones, about 82% occurring once. This material consisted of CD4+ or CD8+ T cells sorted from blood, taken in a trial of the OX40 agonist ivuxolimab. Receptors were obtained from an adult with an advanced solid tumor such as melanoma, head and neck, liver or kidney cancer.

J is TRBJ2-1 and V is TRBV6-6; 13 bases line up with TRBD2. After removal of 4 bases from V and 9 bases from J, the junction contained 6 bases not matched to a gene. Germline lookup yields CDR1 MNHNY and CDR2 SVGAGI (reference sequence). The CDR3 extends over 15 amino acids. CDR3 residues: CASSSGTSGISEQFF. In DNA form, the CDR3 reads TGTGCCAGCAGTTCCGGGACTAGCGGGATCAGTGAGCAGTTCTTC.

The sample holds a few counts of this clone. The chain employs TRBV11-2 and TRBJ2-7, with D uncertain. Trimming removed 2 bases at V and 4 bases at J, with 6 bases between. This CDR3 is 12 amino acids long. CDR1 and CDR2 from the germline V gene are SGHAT and FQNNGV. CDR3 nucleotide sequence: TGTGCCAGCAGCTTAATGTCATACGAGCAGTACTTC. Its translation: CASSLMSYEQYF. The variable domain in full, with the rest retrieved from reference TRBV11-2 and TRBJ2-7, is EAGVAQSPRYKIIEKRQSVAFWCNPISGHATLYWYQQILGQGPKLLIQFQNNGVVDDSQLPKDRFSAERLKGVDSTLKIQPAKLEDSAVYLCASSLMSYEQYFGPGTRLTVT.

In the case of this clone: One end of the junction varies from germline; a read error may be responsible. The chain links TRBV7-7 to TRBJ2-2; unclear D gene. The CDR3 is 15 residues long. Germline CDR1 and CDR2: SSHAT and FNYEAQ (reference sequence). The CDR3 reads CASSPRTLNTGELFF. The DNA of the CDR3 is TGTGCTAGCAGTCCTAGGACCCTTAACACCGGGGAGCTGTTTTTT.

DNA for the CDR3: TGTGCCTGGAGTGCCAACAACTATGGCTACACCTTC. This translates into CAWSANNYGYTF. The V and J genes are TRBV30 and TRBJ1-2; D call uncertain. CDR1 is GTSNPN, CDR2 SVGIG, per germline (reference sequence). The CDR3 runs 12 residues. Trimming cost V 1 base and J 2 bases, with 5 bases left between them.

There are a few counts of this clone. The chain links TRBV19 to TRBJ1-5; no clear D. The CDR3 is 16 residues long. CDR1 LNHDA and CDR2 SQIVND come from the germline V gene (reference sequence). V was trimmed by 0 bases and J by 5 bases, leaving 14 bases between them. The DNA for the CDR3 is TGTGCCAGTAGTATAGATCACCAGGAGGGTCATCAGCCCCAGCATTTT. It is translated as CASSIDHQEGHQPQHF.

In DNA form, the CDR3 reads TGCGCCAGCAGCCAAAGTGACAGGCCTAACTATGGCTACACCTTC. It yields the protein CASSQSDRPNYGYTF. V gene TRBV4-1 combines with J gene TRBJ1-2, with D tentatively TRBD1 (6 bases). Germline assignment: CDR1 MGHRA and CDR2 YSYEKL. V was pared by 2 bases and J by 0 bases, with 10 bases between. The CDR3 is 15 residues long.

The table lists this clone with a count of one. The V and J genes are TRBV18 and TRBJ2-5, with D perhaps TRBD2 (5 bases). This CDR3 region has 13 residues. CDR1 and CDR2 (germline): KGHSH, LQKENI. Trimming stripped 3 bases from V and 3 bases from J, with 8 bases between. The CDR3 protein is CASSPGGEETQYF. The CDR3, as DNA: TGTGCCAGCTCACCCGGAGGTGAAGAGACCCAGTACTTC.

The chain carries TRBV7-9 and TRBJ1-1, with D possibly being TRBD1 (5 bases). Germline V gene sequence: CDR1 SEHNR, CDR2 FQNEAQ (reference sequence). The CDR3 has 14 amino acids. V dropped 8 bases and J dropped 0 bases, with 13 bases sitting between them. This CDR3 reads CASGAGTMNTEAFF. CDR3 DNA: TGTGCCAGCGGGGCAGGGACCATGAACACTGAAGCTTTCTTT.

This chain links TRBV18 with TRBJ1-1; weak D call: TRBD1 (6 bases). The ends were cut back, 1 base at V and 1 base at J, with 16 bases in the middle. Germline loops: CDR1 KGHSH, CDR2 LQKENI. The CDR3 has 17 residues. Here the CDR3 reads CASSPLGGGSRNTEAFF. DNA of the CDR3: TGTGCCAGCTCACCACTAGGAGGGGGGTCAAGGAACACTGAAGCTTTCTTT.

The chain is built from TRBV5-1 and TRBJ2-1, with TRBD2 matching over 13 bases. The ends lost 4 bases at V and 11 bases at J; junction bases unmatched: 18. The CDR3 has 18 residues. Germline values: CDR1 SGHRS, CDR2 YFSETQ. The CDR3 protein is CASSPTPRLAGGGEQQFF. The CDR3 DNA reads as TGCGCCAGCAGCCCGACCCCTAGACTAGCGGGGGGAGGGGAGCAGCAGTTCTTC.

The chain has TRBV7-9 and TRBJ2-3, with TRBD2 identical over 9 bases. The CDR3 extends over 15 amino acids. V trimming: 7 bases; J trimming: 0 bases; junction bases outside the gene matches: 5. Germline-derived CDR1 and CDR2 are SEHNR and FQNEAQ (reference sequence). CDR3 bases: TGTGCCAGCACCTTCGGACTAGCGAGCACAGATACGCAGTATTTT. It is translated as CASTFGLASTDTQYF.

V gene TRBV6-6 combines with J gene TRBJ1-2, with 8 bases fitting TRBD1. V trimming: 7 bases; J trimming: 8 bases; junction bases outside the gene matches: 9. Per the germline V gene, CDR1 is MNHNY and CDR2 is SVGAGI (reference sequence). The CDR3 consists of 13 residues. The CDR3 is CASTTQGAIGYTF. As DNA, the CDR3 is TGTGCCAGCACCACCCAGGGGGCGATCGGCTACACCTTC.

The chain links TRBV19 to TRBJ2-3, with D tentatively TRBD1 or TRBD2 (6 bases each). The V gene's germline CDR1 is LNHDA and CDR2 SQIVND (reference sequence). With 10 bases removed from V and 7 bases from J, the gap between germline ends came to 30 bases. This CDR3 is built from 17 residues. In nucleotides, the CDR3 is TGTGCCACCCAAAGGACTGCAGAATCCACAGGGAGGTATACGCAGTATTTT. This gives the protein CATQRTAESTGRYTQYF.

The chain has TRBV6-5 and TRBJ2-2; 10 bases match TRBD2. In germline, CDR1 is MNHEY, CDR2 SVGAGI. V shed 6 bases, J shed 5 bases, and the junction held 6 bases outside the gene matches. The CDR3 sequence is 15 residues long. The CDR3 here is CASRPSGRRTGELFF. CDR3 nucleotides: TGTGCCAGCAGACCTAGCGGGAGAAGGACCGGGGAGCTGTTTTTT.

CDR3 nucleotides: TGTGCCAGCAGTAGACAGGGCCTGGGCTACACCTTC. It translates to CASSRQGLGYTF. This sequence joins TRBV25-1 and TRBJ1-2; TRBD1 aligns across 7 bases. Germline V gene lookup returns CDR1 MGHDK and CDR2 SYGVNS. J was trimmed by 8 bases and V by 5 bases; bases with no gene match: 5. The CDR3 is 12 residues long.

The gene calls are TRBV7-3 and TRBJ2-1; D not resolved. Germline loops: CDR1 SGHTA, CDR2 FQGTGA. This CDR3 has 8 residues. V lost 10 bases and J 7 bases, leaving 2 bases between the germline ends. The CDR3 spells CAKNEQFF. Here the CDR3 DNA reads TGTGCCAAAAATGAGCAGTTCTTC.

The rearrangement links TRBV18 to TRBJ2-2; D unclear. The CDR3 runs to 14 residues. Trimming removed 2 bases from V and 0 bases from J, with 4 bases in between. Germline V gene lookup returns CDR1 KGHSH and CDR2 LQKENI. DNA of the CDR3: TGTGCCAGCTCACCATCTACGAACACCGGGGAGCTGTTTTTT. Translated, it gives CASSPSTNTGELFF.